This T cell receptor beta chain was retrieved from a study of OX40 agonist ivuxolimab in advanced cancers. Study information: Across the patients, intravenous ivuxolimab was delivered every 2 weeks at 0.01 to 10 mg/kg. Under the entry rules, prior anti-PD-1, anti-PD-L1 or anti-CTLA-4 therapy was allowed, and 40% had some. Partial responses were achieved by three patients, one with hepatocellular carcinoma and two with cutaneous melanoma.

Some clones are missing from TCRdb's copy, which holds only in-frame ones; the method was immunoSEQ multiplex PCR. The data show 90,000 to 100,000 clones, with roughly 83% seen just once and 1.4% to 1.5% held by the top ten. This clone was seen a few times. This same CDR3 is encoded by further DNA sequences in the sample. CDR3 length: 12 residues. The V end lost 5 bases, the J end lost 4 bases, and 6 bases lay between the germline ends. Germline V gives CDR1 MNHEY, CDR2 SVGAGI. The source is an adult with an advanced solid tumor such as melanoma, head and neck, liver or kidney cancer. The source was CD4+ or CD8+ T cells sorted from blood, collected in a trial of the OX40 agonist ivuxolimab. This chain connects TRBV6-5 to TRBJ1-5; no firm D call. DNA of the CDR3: TGTGCCAGCAGTAGCAATAATCAGCCCCAGCATTTT. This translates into CASSSNNQPQHF.